This T cell receptor (beta chain) was captured by sequencing in a study of early T cells in non-severe SARS-CoV-2 infection. The CDR3 loop spans 15 amino acids. The germline V gene encodes CDR1 MNHNY and CDR2 SVGAGI (reference sequence). V lost 8 bases and J 5 bases, leaving 20 bases between the germline ends. The TCR library protocol attached unique molecular identifiers to the individual cDNA molecules. TCRdb processed the 5' RACE reads anew with MiXCR; each CDR3 protein has one entry. Altogether about 98,000 distinct CDR3 sequences are present, around 15% being singletons, with the ten largest covering 6% to 7.5%.

Input material: whole blood. The chain carries TRBV6-6 and TRBJ2-3; D possibly matches TRBD1 or TRBD2 (5 bases each). The TCR was taken from an adult who was a healthcare worker with PCR-confirmed SARS-CoV-2 infection or an uninfected control (not recorded which). The CDR3 sequence: CASGGSSHSGDTQYF. The DNA for the CDR3 is TGTGCCAGCGGGGGTAGCTCCCATTCGGGAGATACGCAGTATTTT.